Shown below are 19 T cell receptor beta chains from a single sample sequenced in a study of shared clonotypes between healthy human individuals. Some clones are missing from TCRdb's copy, which holds only in-frame ones; the method was immunoSEQ multiplex PCR. The table shows roughly 2 million clones, with roughly 94% occurring only once. Naive CD8 cells comprised CD45RO-negative, CCR7-positively selected cells, excluding terminally differentiated effector memory CD45RA+ cells. The sample taken for sequencing was naive CD8+ T cells sorted from blood. These receptors were taken from a young man in good health.

Here the CDR3 DNA reads TGTGCCAGCAGTCCTCGACTAGCGGGGGGGCAAGAGACCCAGTACTTC. As protein: CASSPRLAGGQETQYF. The chain links TRBV27 to TRBJ2-5; 14 bases are a match to TRBD2. The CDR3 spans 16 residues. V was clipped by 5 bases and J by 2 bases; unmatched bases: 4. Looked up from germline, CDR1 is MNHEY and CDR2 is SMNVEV (reference sequence).

The chain couples TRBV19 to TRBJ2-7; D gene ambiguous. The CDR3 contains 12 residues. V gave up 8 bases and J gave up 6 bases, with 14 bases separating them. CDR1 is LNHDA, CDR2 SQIVND, per germline (reference sequence). The CDR3 coding sequence is TGTGCCAGTCAATATGAGAGTGGCGAGCAGTACTTC. It is translated as CASQYESGEQYF.

The chain joins TRBV7-9 to TRBJ2-7, with TRBD2 identical over 13 bases. J gave up 2 bases and V 5 bases, and 3 bases lay outside the gene matches. The CDR3 is 15 amino acids. Germline V gene data show CDR1 as SEHNR and CDR2 as FQNEAQ (reference sequence). The DNA for the CDR3 is TGTGCCAGCAGCCCAGGGACTAGCGGGACCTACGAGCAGTACTTC. Its protein product is CASSPGTSGTYEQYF.

V is TRBV2 and J is TRBJ1-5; no clear D gene. The CDR3 covers 12 residues. Trimming removed 2 bases from V and 9 bases from J, with 8 bases in between. The germline CDR1 and CDR2 sequences are SNHLY and FYNNEI. CDR3 coding DNA: TGTGCCAGCAGTGAAACCGAACTGCCCCAGCATTTT. It encodes CASSETELPQHF.

Points on this clone: Other DNA sequences from this sample encode an identical CDR3 as well. The chain uses TRBV6-5 and TRBJ1-2; D uncertain. Per the germline V gene, CDR1 is MNHEY and CDR2 is SVGAGI. V shed 2 bases and J shed 0 bases, with 4 bases lying between them. The CDR3 loop spans 13 amino acids. The CDR3 DNA sequence: TGTGCCAGCAGTTACGGGGCTAACTATGGCTACACCTTC. Translated, it gives CASSYGANYGYTF.

This clone was counted once. Being one base from a much bigger clone, this may be a read error. The gene calls are TRBV30 and TRBJ2-7; 8 nucleotides align to TRBD2. Germline CDR1 and CDR2: GTSNPN and SVGIG (reference sequence). There are 13 residues in the CDR3. The CDR3 region is CARRRTTSGEQYF. In DNA form, the CDR3 reads TGTGCCAGGAGGAGAACAACTAGCGGCGAGCAGTACTTC.

The rearrangement joins TRBV6-5 to TRBJ1-4, with D hard to call. V was clipped by 2 bases and J by 6 bases, with 4 bases between them. CDR3 length: 12 residues. Germline values: CDR1 MNHEY, CDR2 SVGAGI. The CDR3 sequence: CASSYGDEKLFF. CDR3 DNA: TGTGCCAGCAGTTACGGGGATGAAAAACTGTTTTTT.

This chain's CDR3 is CASSSDRGPQETQYF. In nucleotides, the CDR3 is TGTGCCAGCAGCTCGGACAGGGGCCCTCAAGAGACCCAGTACTTC. The chain joins TRBV6-5 to TRBJ2-5; TRBD1 aligns across 9 bases. The CDR3 length is 15 residues. V was pared by 6 bases and J by 2 bases, with 7 bases of the junction left unmatched. CDR1 MNHEY and CDR2 SVGAGI come from the germline V gene.

Regarding this clone: Other DNA variants within this sample encode the same CDR3. The gene calls are TRBV28 and TRBJ2-7; the D is unclear. The germline gives CDR1 MDHEN, CDR2 SYDVKM. Trimming shortened V by 3 bases and J by 3 bases, and 6 bases separated the two germline ends. The CDR3 has 12 residues. The CDR3 nucleotides are TGTGCCAGCAGTTTTGTCCTCTACGAGCAGTACTTC. Protein sequence: CASSFVLYEQYF.

This clone has just one count. DNA of the CDR3: TGCAGCGTGCAGGGGGAGTACGAGCAGTACTTC. Amino acids: CSVQGEYEQYF. The genes are TRBV29-1 and TRBJ2-7, with TRBD1 matching over 7 bases. Germline CDR1 SQVTM, CDR2 ANQGSEA. Trimming took 6 bases from V and 4 from J; bases not matched to a gene: 3. The CDR3 loop spans 11 amino acids.

The rearrangement joins TRBV10-1 to TRBJ2-1; 8 bases map to TRBD2. The V gene end was trimmed by 4 bases and the J gene end by 2 bases; junction bases not matched to a gene: 7. This CDR3 is built from 16 residues. Germline-derived CDR1 and CDR2 are WNHNN and SYGVQD (reference sequence). CDR3 in amino acids: CASSGSAGGAYNEQFF. For the CDR3, the DNA is TGCGCCAGCAGTGGAAGCGCGGGAGGAGCCTACAATGAGCAGTTCTTC.

This chain uses TRBV5-6 with TRBJ2-3; either TRBD1 or TRBD2 may fit D (6 bases each). V dropped 0 bases and J dropped 2 bases, with 13 bases sitting between them. Germline V gene sequence: CDR1 SGHDT, CDR2 YYEEEE. The CDR3 covers 16 residues. As DNA, the CDR3 is TGTGCCAGCAGCTTGGTTTCGGGGGCCTACACAGATACGCAGTATTTT. It codes for CASSLVSGAYTDTQYF.

The V call is TRBV13, the J call TRBJ1-1, with D hard to call. This CDR3 is 15 amino acids long. The V gene's germline CDR1 is PRHDT and CDR2 FYEKMQ (reference sequence). Trimming cost V 5 bases and J 1 base, with 14 bases left between them. This chain's CDR3 is CASSPSDVPNTEAFF. CDR3 DNA: TGTGCCAGCAGCCCATCGGACGTACCGAACACTGAAGCTTTCTTT.

V gene TRBV7-9 combines with J gene TRBJ1-5; D uncertain. The CDR3 is made up of 12 amino acids. Germline V gene lookup returns CDR1 SEHNR and CDR2 FQNEAQ (reference sequence). V lost 5 bases, J lost 4 bases, and 6 bases lay in between. CDR3 in DNA: TGTGCCAGCAGCCAGATGAATCAGCCCCAGCATTTT. It codes for CASSQMNQPQHF.

This clone was observed a few times. Other DNA sequences from this sample encode an identical CDR3 as well. The chain couples TRBV5-6 to TRBJ2-7; a possible D gene is TRBD2 (5 bases). The CDR3 covers 13 residues. Germline CDR1 SGHDT, CDR2 YYEEEE. The V and J ends lost 2 bases and 2 bases respectively, with 8 bases between them. The CDR3 reads CASSFGGAYEQYF. In DNA, the CDR3 is TGTGCCAGCAGCTTCGGAGGTGCCTACGAGCAGTACTTC.

To note about this clone: Mismatch with germline at one junction end may stem from a read error. CDR3 sequence (DNA): TGTGCTAGCAGCCATGGGACAGACTACGAGCAGTACTTC. The encoded protein is CASSHGTDYEQYF. The V gene is TRBV7-7, the J gene TRBJ2-7, with 7 bases lining up with TRBD1. The CDR3 has 13 residues. CDR1 is SSHAT, CDR2 FNYEAQ, per germline (reference sequence).

The chain recombines TRBV5-1 with TRBJ2-7; D gene ambiguous. The V and J ends lost 2 bases and 4 bases respectively, with 13 bases between them. This CDR3 comprises 14 residues. Germline CDR1 is SGHRS and CDR2 is YFSETQ. The CDR3 protein is CASSFYTGDYEQYF. The CDR3 DNA reads as TGCGCCAGCAGCTTTTATACTGGGGATTACGAGCAGTACTTC.

V and J are TRBV7-2 and TRBJ2-5; D may be TRBD2 (5 bases). Trimming pared 5 bases from V and 4 bases from J, leaving 14 bases between. Germline CDR1 SGHTA, CDR2 FQGNSA. CDR3 length equals 14 residues. The CDR3 nucleotides read TGTGCCAGCAGCACGGGATTCTCCGGAGAGACCCAGTACTTC. This encodes CASSTGFSGETQYF.

This chain connects TRBV7-2 to TRBJ2-7, with 8 bases fitting TRBD1. This CDR3 has 18 amino acids. Germline V gene data show CDR1 as SGHTA and CDR2 as FQGNSA. The V gene end was trimmed by 4 bases and the J gene end by 0 bases; junction bases not matched to a gene: 14. The CDR3: CASSSKGNRDRSSYEQYF. The CDR3 nucleotides read TGTGCCAGCAGCTCGAAAGGTAACCGGGACAGGAGCTCCTACGAGCAGTACTTC. The variable domain in full, with the rest retrieved from reference TRBV7-2 and TRBJ2-7, is GAGVSQSPSNKVTEKGKDVELRCDPISGHTALYWYRQSLGQGLEFLIYFQGNSAPDKSGLPSDRFSAERTGGSVSTLTIQRTQQEDSAVYLCASSSKGNRDRSSYEQYFGPGTRLTVT.